The 10 T cell receptor beta chains listed next were all sequenced from one sample in a study of shared clonotypes between healthy human individuals. Clones were read by immunoSEQ multiplex PCR, and TCRdb kept only the in-frame ones, dropping some. The data hold 850,000 to 1,200,000 clones, with about 75% observed a single time. The sample was memory CD4+ T cells sorted from blood. Subset meaning: CD45RA-negative fraction. These receptors originate from a man between 18 and 29 years old in good health.

The rearrangement uses TRBV25-1 and TRBJ2-1; tentative D call: TRBD2 (6 bases). CDR3 size: 15 residues. The germline V and J ends were trimmed by 5 bases and 4 bases, with 15 bases remaining between them. Germline CDR1 MGHDK, CDR2 SYGVNS. For the CDR3, the DNA is TGTGCCAGCAGTCAGGACGGCGGGAAATACAATGAGCAGTTCTTC. This encodes CASSQDGGKYNEQFF.

The rearrangement joins TRBV19 to TRBJ2-1, with TRBD2 matching over 7 bases. Germline CDR1 LNHDA, CDR2 SQIVND (reference sequence). This CDR3 comprises 19 residues. V trimming: 5 bases; J trimming: 10 bases; junction bases outside the gene matches: 26. As DNA, the CDR3 is TGTGCCAGTAGTTTCGCACCGGGAGGTCTAGGAGCAGGACGAATAGAGCAGTTCTTC. It codes for CASSFAPGGLGAGRIEQFF.

The rearrangement joins TRBV5-4 to TRBJ2-6, with D uncertain. Germline loops: CDR1 SGHNT, CDR2 YYREEE (reference sequence). The CDR3 has 15 residues. V lost 3 bases, J lost 6 bases, and 13 bases lay in between. CDR3 DNA: TGTGCCAGCAGCTCCATCGGCGGCTCGGCCAACGTCCTGACTTTC. This encodes CASSSIGGSANVLTF.

The chain joins TRBV6-6 to TRBJ2-2; TRBD1 is a possible D gene (5 bases). Germline V gives CDR1 MNHNY, CDR2 SVGAGI (reference sequence). The CDR3 covers 16 residues. The V end was cut by 2 bases, the J end by 1 base, with 11 bases between. The CDR3 region has the DNA TGTGCCAGCAGTTACCCAGGGATACGGAACACCGGGGAGCTGTTTTTT. It translates to CASSYPGIRNTGELFF.

The rearrangement uses TRBV6-5 and TRBJ1-1, with D possibly being TRBD1 (5 bases). Germline-derived CDR1 and CDR2 are MNHEY and SVGAGI. The CDR3 covers 16 residues. The V gene lost 4 bases and the J gene lost 3 bases, with 18 bases spanning the gap. The CDR3 region is CASSSTGLIGDTEAFF. The DNA of the CDR3 is TGTGCCAGCAGTTCCACGGGTCTTATAGGGGACACTGAAGCTTTCTTT.

The genes are TRBV5-4 and TRBJ2-1, with 8 bases aligning to TRBD2. This CDR3 comprises 14 residues. V was clipped by 3 bases and J by 9 bases; unmatched bases: 8. Per germline, CDR1 SGHNT and CDR2 YYREEE (reference sequence). In nucleotides, the CDR3 is TGTGCCAGCAGCTCAACCGGGGGGGCGGTTGAGCAGTTCTTC. As protein: CASSSTGGAVEQFF.

The chain combines TRBV7-9 with TRBJ1-2; perhaps TRBD1 as D (5 bases). The germline gives CDR1 SEHNR, CDR2 FQNEAQ (reference sequence). The CDR3 totals 17 residues. The V end lost 5 bases, the J end lost 3 bases, and 22 bases lay between the germline ends. This CDR3 is CASSPDRGTGRDYGYTF. CDR3 bases: TGTGCCAGCAGCCCCGACCGGGGGACGGGACGCGACTATGGCTACACCTTC.

Concerning this clone: Other DNA sequences within the sample encode an identical CDR3. The J gene is TRBJ2-3, the V gene TRBV5-1; TRBD1 is a possible D gene (5 bases). The germline CDR1 and CDR2 sequences are SGHRS and YFSETQ. The CDR3 has 15 residues. V lost 4 bases, J lost 0 bases, and 12 bases lay in between. The CDR3 DNA reads as TGCGCCAGCAGCCTAGGACAAGCTAGCACAGATACGCAGTATTTT. It codes for CASSLGQASTDTQYF. Full variable domain (rest looked up from reference TRBV5-1 and TRBJ2-3): KAGVTQTPRYLIKTRGQQVTLSCSPISGHRSVSWYQQTPGQGLQFLFEYFSETQRNKGNFPGRFSGRQFSNSRSEMNVSTLELGDSALYLCASSLGQASTDTQYFGPGTRLTVL.

This sequence joins TRBV29-1 and TRBJ1-2, with D perhaps matching TRBD1 (5 bases). From germline, CDR1 is SQVTM and CDR2 ANQGSEA. The CDR3 is 12 amino acids. V dropped 2 bases and J dropped 8 bases, with 12 bases sitting between them. CDR3 nucleotide sequence: TGCAGCGTTGAATTTTGGGGCAGGGGCTACACCTTC. Protein product: CSVEFWGRGYTF.

V and J are TRBV7-9 and TRBJ2-5; the match to TRBD1 covers 7 bases. CDR1 and CDR2 from the germline V gene are SEHNR and FQNEAQ (reference sequence). The CDR3 is made up of 13 amino acids. V was clipped by 8 bases and J by 2 bases; unmatched bases: 5. CDR3 region: CASQGVGQETQYF. The CDR3 region has the DNA TGTGCCAGCCAGGGGGTAGGGCAAGAGACCCAGTACTTC.